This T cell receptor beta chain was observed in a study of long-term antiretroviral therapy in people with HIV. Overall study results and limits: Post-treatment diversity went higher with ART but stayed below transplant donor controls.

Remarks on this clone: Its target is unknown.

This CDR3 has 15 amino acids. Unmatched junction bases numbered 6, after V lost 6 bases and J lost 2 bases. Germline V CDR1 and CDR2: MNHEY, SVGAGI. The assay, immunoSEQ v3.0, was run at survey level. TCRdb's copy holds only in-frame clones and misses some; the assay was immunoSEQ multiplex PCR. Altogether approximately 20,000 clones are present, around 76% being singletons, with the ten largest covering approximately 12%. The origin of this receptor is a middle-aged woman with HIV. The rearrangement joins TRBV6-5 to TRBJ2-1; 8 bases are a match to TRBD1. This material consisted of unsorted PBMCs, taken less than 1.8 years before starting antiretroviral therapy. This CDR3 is CASSSTGVPYNEQFF. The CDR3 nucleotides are TGTGCCAGCAGCTCGACAGGGGTTCCCTACAATGAGCAGTTCTTC.